This T cell receptor beta chain is from a study of T cells after posttransplantation cyclophosphamide. Study-wide points: TRB clonality was highly associated with recipient CMV seropositivity and reactivation.

This clone showed up many times. Antigen: not known. The related graft donor's blood sample was taken on the day of bone marrow donation. The method was immunoSEQ multiplex PCR; TCRdb's version includes in-frame clones alone and lacks a portion of them. The sample counts 25,000 to 35,000 clones, none seen once; the ten largest own approximately 4.3%. The CDR3 loop spans 16 amino acids. The J segment lost 7 bases and the V segment lost 4 bases, leaving 8 bases of the junction unmatched. Per germline, CDR1 SGHNT and CDR2 YYREEE (reference sequence). Sequencing was carried out using PBMCs. This TCR derives from a young woman in good health and a related stem cell transplant donor. The chain joins TRBV5-4 to TRBJ2-1; TRBD2 agrees at 13 bases. The CDR3 loop reads CASSHITSGGVNEQFF. DNA of the CDR3: TGTGCCAGCAGCCACATTACTAGCGGGGGGGTGAATGAGCAGTTCTTC.